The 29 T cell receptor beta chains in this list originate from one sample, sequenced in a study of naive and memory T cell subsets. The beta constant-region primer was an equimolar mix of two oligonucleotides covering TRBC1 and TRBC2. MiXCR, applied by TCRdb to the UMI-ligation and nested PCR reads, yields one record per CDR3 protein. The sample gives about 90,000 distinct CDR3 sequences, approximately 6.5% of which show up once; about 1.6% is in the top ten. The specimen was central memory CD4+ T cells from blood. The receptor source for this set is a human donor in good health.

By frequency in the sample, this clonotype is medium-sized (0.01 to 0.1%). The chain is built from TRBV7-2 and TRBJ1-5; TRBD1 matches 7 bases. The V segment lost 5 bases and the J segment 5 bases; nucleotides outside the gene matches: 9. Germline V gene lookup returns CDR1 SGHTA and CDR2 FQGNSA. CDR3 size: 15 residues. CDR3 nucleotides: TGTGCCAGCAGCCGACGGACAGGAGGAGATCAGCCCCAGCATTTT. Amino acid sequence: CASSRRTGGDQPQHF.

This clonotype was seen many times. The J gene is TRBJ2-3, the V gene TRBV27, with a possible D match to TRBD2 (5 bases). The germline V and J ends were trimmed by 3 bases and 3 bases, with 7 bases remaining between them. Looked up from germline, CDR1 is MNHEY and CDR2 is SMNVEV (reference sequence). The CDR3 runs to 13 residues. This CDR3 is CASSLTGTDTQYF. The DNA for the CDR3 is TGTGCCAGCAGTTTGACGGGGACAGATACGCAGTATTTT.

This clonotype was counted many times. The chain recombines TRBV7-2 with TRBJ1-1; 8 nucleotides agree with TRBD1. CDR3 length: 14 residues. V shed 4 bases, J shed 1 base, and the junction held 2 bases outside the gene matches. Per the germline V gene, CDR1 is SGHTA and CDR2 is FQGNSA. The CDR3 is CASSWGQENTEAFF. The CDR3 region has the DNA TGTGCCAGCAGCTGGGGACAGGAGAACACTGAAGCTTTCTTT. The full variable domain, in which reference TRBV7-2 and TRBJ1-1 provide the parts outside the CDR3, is GAGVSQSPSNKVTEKGKDVELRCDPISGHTALYWYRQSLGQGLEFLIYFQGNSAPDKSGLPSDRFSAERTGGSVSTLTIQRTQQEDSAVYLCASSWGQENTEAFFGQGTRLTVV.

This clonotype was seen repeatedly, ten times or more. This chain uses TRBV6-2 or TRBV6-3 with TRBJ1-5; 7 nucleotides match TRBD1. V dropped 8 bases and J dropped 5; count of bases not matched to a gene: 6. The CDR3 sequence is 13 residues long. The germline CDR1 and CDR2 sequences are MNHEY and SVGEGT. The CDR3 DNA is TGTGCCAGCGATGCACAGGGGTATCAGCCCCAGCATTTT. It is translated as CASDAQGYQPQHF.

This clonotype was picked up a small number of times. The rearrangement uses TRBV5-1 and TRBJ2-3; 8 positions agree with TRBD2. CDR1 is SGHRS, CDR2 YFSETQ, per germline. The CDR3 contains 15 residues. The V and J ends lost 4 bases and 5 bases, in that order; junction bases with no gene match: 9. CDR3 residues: CASSLTGTSVDTQYF. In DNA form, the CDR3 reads TGCGCCAGCAGCCTGACCGGGACTAGTGTAGATACGCAGTATTTT.

CDR3 residues: CSVEPAIGDGGANVLTF. The CDR3 nucleotides are TGCAGCGTTGAGCCTGCCATAGGCGATGGAGGGGCCAACGTCCTGACTTTC. The gene calls are TRBV29-1 and TRBJ2-6; D unclear. This CDR3 comprises 17 residues. V lost 3 bases and J 4 bases, leaving 19 bases between the germline ends. The germline V gene encodes CDR1 SQVTM and CDR2 ANQGSEA.

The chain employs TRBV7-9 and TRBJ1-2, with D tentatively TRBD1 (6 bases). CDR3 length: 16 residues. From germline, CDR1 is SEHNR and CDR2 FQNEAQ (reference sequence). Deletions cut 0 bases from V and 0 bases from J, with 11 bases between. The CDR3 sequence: CASSLAGTLANYGYTF. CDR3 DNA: TGTGCCAGCAGCTTAGCTGGGACACTAGCTAACTATGGCTACACCTTC.

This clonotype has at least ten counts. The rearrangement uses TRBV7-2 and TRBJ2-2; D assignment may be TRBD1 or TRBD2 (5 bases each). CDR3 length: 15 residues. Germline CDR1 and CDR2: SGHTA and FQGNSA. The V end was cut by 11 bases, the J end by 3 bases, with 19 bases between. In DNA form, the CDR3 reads TGTGCCTCGAGCAGGGAGTCTGTGCACACCGGGGAGCTGTTTTTT. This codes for CASSRESVHTGELFF.

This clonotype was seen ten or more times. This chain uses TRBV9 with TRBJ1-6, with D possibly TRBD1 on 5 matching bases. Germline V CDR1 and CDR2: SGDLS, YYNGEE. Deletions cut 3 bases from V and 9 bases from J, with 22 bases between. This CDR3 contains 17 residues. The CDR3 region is CASSALQGTGTGSPLHF. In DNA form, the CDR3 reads TGTGCCAGCAGCGCCCTTCAGGGCACAGGAACAGGTTCACCCCTCCACTTT.

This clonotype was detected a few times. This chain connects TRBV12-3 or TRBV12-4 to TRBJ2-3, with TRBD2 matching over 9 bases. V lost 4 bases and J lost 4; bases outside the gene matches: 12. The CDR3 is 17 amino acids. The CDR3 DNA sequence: TGTGCCAGCAGTTCCCGTCCGGGACTAGCTTTCGCAGATACGCAGTATTTT. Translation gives CASSSRPGLAFADTQYF.

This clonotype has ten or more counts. The CDR3 here is CASSQGQYNTEAFF. The CDR3 DNA reads as TGTGCCAGCAGCCAAGGACAGTACAACACTGAAGCTTTCTTT. The gene calls are TRBV7-2 and TRBJ1-1; TRBD1 might be the D (6 bases). The CDR3 loop spans 14 amino acids. Germline CDR1 reads SGHTA; CDR2 reads FQGNSA. V lost 5 bases to trimming and J lost 2 bases, with 12 bases between them.

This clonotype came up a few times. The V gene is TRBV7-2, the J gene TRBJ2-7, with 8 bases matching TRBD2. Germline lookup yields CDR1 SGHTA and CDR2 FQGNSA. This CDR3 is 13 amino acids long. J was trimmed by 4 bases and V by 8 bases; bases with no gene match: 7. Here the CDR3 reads CASGAGLGYEQYF. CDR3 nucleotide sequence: TGTGCCAGCGGGGCGGGACTAGGGTACGAGCAGTACTTC.

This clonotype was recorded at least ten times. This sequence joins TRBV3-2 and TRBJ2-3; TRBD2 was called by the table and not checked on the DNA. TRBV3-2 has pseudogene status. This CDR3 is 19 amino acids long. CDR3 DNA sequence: TGTGCCAGCAGCCCCCCGGGACTAGCGGAACCCGGGGTGAAGGATACGCAGTATTTT. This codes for CASSPPGLAEPGVKDTQYF.

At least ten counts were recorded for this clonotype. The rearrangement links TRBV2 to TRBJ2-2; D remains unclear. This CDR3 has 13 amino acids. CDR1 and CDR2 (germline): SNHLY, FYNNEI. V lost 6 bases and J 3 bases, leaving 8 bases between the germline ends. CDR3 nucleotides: TGTGCCAGCAGGGCGGATTACACCGGGGAGCTGTTTTTT. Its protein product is CASRADYTGELFF.

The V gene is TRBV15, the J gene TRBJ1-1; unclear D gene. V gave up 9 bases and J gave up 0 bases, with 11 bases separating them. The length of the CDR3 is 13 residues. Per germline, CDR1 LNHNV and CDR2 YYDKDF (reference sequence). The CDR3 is CATSNALNTEAFF. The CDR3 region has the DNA TGTGCCACGTCAAACGCGTTGAACACTGAAGCTTTCTTT.

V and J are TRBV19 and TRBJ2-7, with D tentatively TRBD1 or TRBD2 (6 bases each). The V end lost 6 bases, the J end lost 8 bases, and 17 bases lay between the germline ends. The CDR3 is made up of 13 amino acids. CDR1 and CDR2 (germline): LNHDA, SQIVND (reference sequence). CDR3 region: CASSTDRREKQYF. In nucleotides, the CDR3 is TGTGCCAGTAGCACTGACAGGAGGGAGAAGCAGTACTTC.

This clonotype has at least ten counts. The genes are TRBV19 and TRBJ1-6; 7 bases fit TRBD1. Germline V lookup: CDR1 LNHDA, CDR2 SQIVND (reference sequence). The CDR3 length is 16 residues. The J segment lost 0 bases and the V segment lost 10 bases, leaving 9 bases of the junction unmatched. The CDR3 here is CATRYRTGSYNSPLHF. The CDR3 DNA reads TGTGCCACCCGATACAGGACAGGCTCCTATAATTCACCCCTCCACTTT.

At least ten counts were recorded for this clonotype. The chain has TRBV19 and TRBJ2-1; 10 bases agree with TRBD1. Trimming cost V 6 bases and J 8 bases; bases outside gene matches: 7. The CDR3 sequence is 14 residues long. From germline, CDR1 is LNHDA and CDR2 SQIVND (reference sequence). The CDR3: CASRVTGGNYEQFF. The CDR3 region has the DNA TGTGCCAGTAGGGTGACAGGGGGCAACTATGAGCAGTTCTTC.

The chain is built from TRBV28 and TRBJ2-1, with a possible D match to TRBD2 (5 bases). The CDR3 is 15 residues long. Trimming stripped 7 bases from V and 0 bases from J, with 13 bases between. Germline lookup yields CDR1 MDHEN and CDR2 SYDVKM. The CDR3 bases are TGTGCCAGCAAAGAACTAGTGAGCTCCTACAATGAGCAGTTCTTC. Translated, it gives CASKELVSSYNEQFF.

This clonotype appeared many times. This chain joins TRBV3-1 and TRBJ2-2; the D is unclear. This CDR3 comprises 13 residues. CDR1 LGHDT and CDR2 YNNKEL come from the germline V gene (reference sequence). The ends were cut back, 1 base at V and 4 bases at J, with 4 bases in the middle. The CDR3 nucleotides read TGTGCCAGCAGCCAAGCTCTCACCGGGGAGCTGTTTTTT. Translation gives CASSQALTGELFF.

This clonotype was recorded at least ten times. The CDR3 DNA reads as TGTGCCAGCAGCTTTGACAGCCTATATCAGCCCCAGCATTTT. It is translated as CASSFDSLYQPQHF. V usage is TRBV5-5 and J usage is TRBJ1-5, with a possible D match to TRBD1 (5 bases). This CDR3 is 14 amino acids long. The V gene's germline CDR1 is SGHKS and CDR2 YYEKEE (reference sequence). V shed 2 bases and J shed 5 bases, with 11 bases lying between them.

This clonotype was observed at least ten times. CDR3: CASSRGQGNTEAFF. Here the CDR3 DNA reads TGTGCCAGCAGCCGTGGACAGGGAAACACTGAAGCTTTCTTT. The chain joins TRBV7-9 to TRBJ1-1; the match to TRBD1 covers 8 bases. Germline-derived CDR1 and CDR2 are SEHNR and FQNEAQ (reference sequence). Trimming took 5 bases from V and 2 from J; bases not matched to a gene: 4. This CDR3 has 14 residues.

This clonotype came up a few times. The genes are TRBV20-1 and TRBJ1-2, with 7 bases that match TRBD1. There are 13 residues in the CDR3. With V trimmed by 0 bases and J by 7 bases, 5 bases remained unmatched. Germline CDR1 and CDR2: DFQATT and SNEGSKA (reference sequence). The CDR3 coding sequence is TGCAGTGCTAGAGAAAAGGGGGCCGGTGGCTACACCTTC. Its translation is CSAREKGAGGYTF.

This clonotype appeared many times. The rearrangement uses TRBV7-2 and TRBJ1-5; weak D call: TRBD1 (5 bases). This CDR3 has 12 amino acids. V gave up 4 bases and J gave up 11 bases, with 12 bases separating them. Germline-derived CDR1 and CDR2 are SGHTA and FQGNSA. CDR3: CASSSGQSAQHF. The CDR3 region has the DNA TGTGCCAGCAGCTCAGGACAATCCGCCCAGCATTTT.

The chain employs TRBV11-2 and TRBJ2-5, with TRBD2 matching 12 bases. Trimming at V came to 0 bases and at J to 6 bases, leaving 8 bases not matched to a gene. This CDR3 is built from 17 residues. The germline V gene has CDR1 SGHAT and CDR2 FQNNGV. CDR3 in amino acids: CASSLERLAGGPQTQYF. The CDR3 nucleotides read TGTGCCAGCAGCTTAGAGAGGCTAGCGGGGGGGCCGCAGACCCAGTACTTC.

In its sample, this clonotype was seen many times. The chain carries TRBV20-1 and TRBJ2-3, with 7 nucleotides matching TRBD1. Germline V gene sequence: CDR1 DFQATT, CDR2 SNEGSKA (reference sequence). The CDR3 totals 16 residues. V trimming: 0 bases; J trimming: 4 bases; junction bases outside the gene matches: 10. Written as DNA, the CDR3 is TGCAGTGCTAGAGATCCAACAGGGGCAAGGGCAGATACGCAGTATTTT. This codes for CSARDPTGARADTQYF.

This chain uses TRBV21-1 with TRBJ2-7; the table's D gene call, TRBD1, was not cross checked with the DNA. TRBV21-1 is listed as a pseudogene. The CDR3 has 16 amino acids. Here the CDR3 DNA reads TGTGCCAGCAGCAATTCCCCGACAGGCCAACTTTACGAGCAGTACTTC. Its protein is CASSNSPTGQLYEQYF.

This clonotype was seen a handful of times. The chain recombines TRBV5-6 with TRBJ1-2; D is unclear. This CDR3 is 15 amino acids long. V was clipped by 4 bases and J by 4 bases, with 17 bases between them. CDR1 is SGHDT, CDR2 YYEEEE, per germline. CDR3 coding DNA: TGTGCCAGCAGCGGCCTTGAGGAAATGGGCTATGGCTACACCTTC. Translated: CASSGLEEMGYGYTF.

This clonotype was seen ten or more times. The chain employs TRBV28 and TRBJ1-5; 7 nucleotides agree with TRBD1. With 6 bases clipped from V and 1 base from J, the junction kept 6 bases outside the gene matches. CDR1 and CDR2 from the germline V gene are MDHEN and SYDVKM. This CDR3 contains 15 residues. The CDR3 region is CASSRQGGSNQPQHF. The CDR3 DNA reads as TGTGCCAGCAGCAGACAGGGTGGGAGCAATCAGCCCCAGCATTTT.